These 25 T cell receptor beta chains were sequenced from one sample in a study of PD-L1 blockade in urothelial cancer. TCRdb's table, derived via immunoSEQ multiplex PCR, lists solely in-frame clones and lacks some. The table records approximately 51,000 clones, 70% to 90% of them present only once. Source: PBMCs, taken around atezolizumab (anti-PD-L1) treatment. The receptors stem from a man in his 60s with urothelial cancer.

The genes are TRBV6-5 and TRBJ2-1; D not resolved. This CDR3 is built from 14 residues. The germline CDR1 and CDR2 sequences are MNHEY and SVGAGI. Trimming took 0 bases from V and 4 from J, leaving 7 bases between them. The CDR3 DNA reads as TGTGCCAGCAGTTACTCGACACGGTACAATGAGCAGTTCTTC. Translation gives CASSYSTRYNEQFF.

The V call is TRBV6-4, the J call TRBJ2-7, with 10 bases that match TRBD1. The junction had 6 bases not matched to a gene; V was cut back by 6 bases and J by 4 bases. Germline loops: CDR1 MRHNA, CDR2 SNTAGT. There are 14 residues in the CDR3. The CDR3 DNA follows: TGTGCCAGCAGACTGGACAGGGGGATTTACGAGCAGTACTTC. This sequence encodes CASRLDRGIYEQYF.

The chain recombines TRBV5-5 with TRBJ1-6; TRBD1 agrees at 9 bases. CDR3 length: 18 amino acids. V dropped 2 bases and J dropped 9; count of bases not matched to a gene: 15. Per germline, CDR1 SGHKS and CDR2 YYEKEE (reference sequence). Here the CDR3 DNA reads TGTGCCAGCAGCTTTTCTCTTGGGGGACAGGGCAATATTTCACCCCTCCACTTT. Its protein product is CASSFSLGGQGNISPLHF.

The V call is TRBV4-1, the J call TRBJ2-1; 8 bases align to TRBD2. V gave up 4 bases and J gave up 2 bases; unmatched junction bases: 10. This CDR3 region has 17 residues. The germline V gene encodes CDR1 MGHRA and CDR2 YSYEKL. CDR3 sequence: CASSRKGSGGAYNEQFF. The CDR3 nucleotides read TGCGCCAGCAGCCGGAAGGGATCCGGGGGGGCCTACAATGAGCAGTTCTTC.

V gene TRBV5-1 combines with J gene TRBJ1-4; 7 positions agree with TRBD1. Germline V gives CDR1 SGHRS, CDR2 YFSETQ. The CDR3 sequence is 16 residues long. The junction had 8 bases not matched to a gene; V was cut back by 2 bases and J by 4 bases. CDR3 DNA sequence: TGCGCCAGCAGCTTAAACAGGGGAGTAAATAATGAAAAACTGTTTTTT. Its protein is CASSLNRGVNNEKLFF. The variable domain in full, with the rest retrieved from reference TRBV5-1 and TRBJ1-4, is KAGVTQTPRYLIKTRGQQVTLSCSPISGHRSVSWYQQTPGQGLQFLFEYFSETQRNKGNFPGRFSGRQFSNSRSEMNVSTLELGDSALYLCASSLNRGVNNEKLFFGSGTQLSVL.

On this clone itself: Within the sample, other DNA sequences also encode this same CDR3. V gene TRBV11-3 combines with J gene TRBJ1-1; D ambiguous. The CDR3 is made up of 12 amino acids. The V gene lost 2 bases and the J gene lost 8 bases, with 9 bases spanning the gap. The germline gives CDR1 SGHNT, CDR2 YENEEA. The CDR3 DNA reads TGTGCCAGCAGCTTACGTCTAACCGAAGCTTTCTTT. This codes for CASSLRLTEAFF. The whole variable domain, remainder taken from reference TRBV11-3 and TRBJ1-1, is EAGVVQSPRYKIIEKKQPVAFWCNPISGHNTLYWYLQNLGQGPELLIRYENEEAVDDSQLPKDRFSAERLKGVDSTLKIQPAELGDSAVYLCASSLRLTEAFFGQGTRLTVV.

The chain recombines TRBV27 with TRBJ2-7; tentative D call: TRBD2 (6 bases). CDR3 size: 20 residues. Per germline, CDR1 MNHEY and CDR2 SMNVEV (reference sequence). Trimming removed 3 bases from V and 2 bases from J, with 29 bases in between. The CDR3 here is CASSFLGSPRREGSPYEQYF. In DNA form, the CDR3 reads TGTGCCAGCAGTTTTCTAGGCTCCCCGAGGAGGGAAGGGTCTCCCTACGAGCAGTACTTC.

V and J are TRBV9 and TRBJ2-2; the match to TRBD2 covers 9 bases. The CDR3 runs to 16 residues. CDR1 and CDR2 from the germline V gene are SGDLS and YYNGEE. Germline trimming cut 5 bases from V and 5 bases from J; bases unmatched to any gene: 10. The CDR3: CASRGEVTSGTGELFF. In DNA, the CDR3 is TGTGCCAGCAGAGGGGAGGTTACTAGCGGGACCGGGGAGCTGTTTTTT.

The V gene is TRBV14, the J gene TRBJ2-7; 10 positions agree with TRBD2. The CDR3 has 16 amino acids. The J segment lost 6 bases and the V segment lost 3 bases, leaving 11 bases of the junction unmatched. Per germline, CDR1 SGHDN and CDR2 FVKESK. The CDR3 reads CASSHASGGVTGEQYF. Here the CDR3 DNA reads TGTGCCAGCAGCCACGCTAGCGGGGGAGTGACAGGCGAGCAGTACTTC.

This clone was found a few times. J is TRBJ2-7 and V is TRBV5-5, with a possible D match to TRBD1 (6 bases). CDR1 is SGHKS and CDR2 is YYEKEE in the germline V gene (reference sequence). V was pared by 4 bases and J by 3 bases, with 14 bases between. The CDR3 contains 14 residues. The CDR3 nucleotides read TGTGCCAGCAGCGTCCGGGACATGGGCTACGAGCAGTACTTC. Its protein is CASSVRDMGYEQYF.

The genes are TRBV11-2 and TRBJ1-2; D perhaps matches TRBD1 (5 bases). This CDR3 contains 15 residues. Germline lookup yields CDR1 SGHAT and CDR2 FQNNGV. Trimming left V 4 bases short and J 5 bases short, with 17 bases between. CDR3 residues: CASSSHTRGGYGYTF. The CDR3 DNA reads as TGTGCCAGCAGCTCCCATACGAGGGGAGGGTATGGCTACACCTTC.

This chain joins TRBV6-5 and TRBJ1-3; D gene uncertain. Trimming took off 6 bases at V and 0 bases at J, with 12 bases between the two ends. CDR1 and CDR2 from the germline V gene are MNHEY and SVGAGI. This CDR3 has 15 amino acids. This CDR3 is CASSYDISSGNTIYF. DNA for the CDR3: TGTGCCAGCAGCTACGACATCTCCTCTGGAAACACCATATATTTT.

The V and J genes are TRBV7-3 and TRBJ2-3, with D unresolved. V shed 2 bases and J shed 6 bases, with 12 bases lying between them. Germline assignment: CDR1 SGHTA and CDR2 FQGTGA. The CDR3 is 14 residues long. CDR3: CASSLARHSDTQYF. The CDR3 nucleotides read TGTGCCAGCAGCTTAGCTCGCCACAGCGATACGCAGTATTTT.

This chain joins TRBV11-2 and TRBJ2-3, with 16 nucleotides matching TRBD2. The ends lost 5 bases at V and 5 bases at J; junction bases unmatched: 7. Germline V gene data show CDR1 as SGHAT and CDR2 as FQNNGV. The CDR3 runs to 17 residues. The CDR3 sequence: CASSKGLAGGQVDTQYF. The CDR3 coding sequence is TGTGCCAGCAGCAAGGGACTAGCGGGAGGGCAGGTAGATACGCAGTATTTT.

The V call is TRBV11-3, the J call TRBJ2-2; D is unclear. The germline V and J ends were trimmed by 6 bases and 1 base, with 6 bases remaining between them. The CDR3 consists of 13 residues. Germline V lookup: CDR1 SGHNT, CDR2 YENEEA. The CDR3 nucleotides read TGTGCCAGCAGTAATGTGAACACCGGGGAGCTGTTTTTT. Amino acid sequence: CASSNVNTGELFF.

This chain connects TRBV5-1 to TRBJ2-7; TRBD1 is a possible D gene (5 bases). The CDR3 is made up of 15 amino acids. Per the germline V gene, CDR1 is SGHRS and CDR2 is YFSETQ. V gave up 2 bases and J gave up 2 bases, with 14 bases separating them. The CDR3 loop is CASSFKAATAYEQYF. The CDR3 coding sequence is TGCGCCAGCAGCTTCAAGGCAGCGACAGCCTACGAGCAGTACTTC.

The chain joins TRBV27 to TRBJ1-6, with a weak D call TRBD1 (6 bases). This CDR3 has 15 residues. Germline CDR1 MNHEY, CDR2 SMNVEV (reference sequence). V was shortened by 4 bases and J by 10 bases, with 17 bases between the two germline ends. The CDR3 nucleotides read TGTGCCAGCAGTTCAAGCTGGCAGGGGTTCTCACCCCTCCACTTT. Translating it yields CASSSSWQGFSPLHF.

This clone is a singleton in its sample. The rearrangement joins TRBV5-4 to TRBJ2-3; 10 bases agree with TRBD2. The V segment lost 4 bases and the J segment 2 bases; nucleotides outside the gene matches: 7. Germline CDR1 and CDR2: SGHNT and YYREEE (reference sequence). This CDR3 has 16 amino acids. Here the CDR3 DNA reads TGTGCCAGCAGCCCACAGCGGGAGGGTGTCACAGATACGCAGTATTTT. It encodes CASSPQREGVTDTQYF. The full variable domain, rest sourced from reference TRBV5-4 and TRBJ2-3, is ETGVTQSPTHLIKTRGQQVTLRCSSQSGHNTVSWYQQALGQGPQFIFQYYREEENGRGNFPPRFSGLQFPNYSSELNVNALELDDSALYLCASSPQREGVTDTQYFGPGTRLTVL.

V usage is TRBV5-4 and J usage is TRBJ2-1, with 7 bases that match TRBD2. Per the germline V gene, CDR1 is SGHNT and CDR2 is YYREEE (reference sequence). The junction had 5 bases not matched to a gene; V was cut back by 2 bases and J by 6 bases. CDR3 length equals 14 residues. The CDR3 is CASSFRLAPNEQFF. CDR3 in DNA: TGTGCCAGCAGCTTCCGACTAGCCCCCAATGAGCAGTTCTTC.

The V call is TRBV21-1, the J call TRBJ1-5; no check of the table's D call, TRBD1, against the DNA was made. TRBV21-1 is a pseudogene segment. The CDR3 has 18 residues. The CDR3 bases are TGTGCCAGGACCTTAAGGGCACAGGGTTCCCTCAGCAATCAGCCCCAGCATTTT. This gives the protein CARTLRAQGSLSNQPQHF.

In its sample, this clone was seen once. The chain carries TRBV10-1 and TRBJ2-3, with TRBD2 as a possible D gene (6 bases). V was pared by 3 bases and J by 4 bases, with 14 bases between. Germline CDR1 is WNHNN and CDR2 is SYGVQD (reference sequence). This CDR3 is built from 15 residues. This CDR3 reads CASSDGDPGADTQYF. The CDR3 bases are TGCGCCAGCAGTGATGGAGACCCGGGGGCAGATACGCAGTATTTT.

The chain combines TRBV6-5 with TRBJ2-3; D ambiguous. Germline V gene lookup returns CDR1 MNHEY and CDR2 SVGAGI. This CDR3 region has 13 residues. V lost 0 bases, J lost 4 bases, and 5 bases lay in between. The CDR3 loop is CASSYSLADTQYF. The CDR3 region has the DNA TGTGCCAGCAGTTACTCACTCGCAGATACGCAGTATTTT.

The chain is built from TRBV19 and TRBJ2-7, with 11 positions matching TRBD2. CDR1 and CDR2 from the germline V gene are LNHDA and SQIVND (reference sequence). Unmatched junction bases numbered 5, after V lost 4 bases and J lost 0 bases. The CDR3 has 16 amino acids. DNA for the CDR3: TGTGCCAGTAGTACAGGGGGGACTAGCGGCTCCTACGAGCAGTACTTC. Its protein product is CASSTGGTSGSYEQYF.

V and J are TRBV11-3 and TRBJ2-1; 10 positions agree with TRBD2. The CDR3 consists of 15 residues. Germline CDR1 reads SGHNT; CDR2 reads YENEEA. The V and J ends lost 1 base and 7 bases, in that order; junction bases with no gene match: 4. The CDR3 loop is CASSLVLAGFNEQFF. CDR3 nucleotide sequence: TGTGCCAGCAGCTTAGTACTAGCGGGGTTTAATGAGCAGTTCTTC.

The J gene is TRBJ1-3, the V gene TRBV21-1; the D call in the table, TRBD1, was not verified against the DNA. TRBV21-1 is tagged as a pseudogene. The CDR3 spans 15 residues. The CDR3 is CASSKDRFSGNTIYF. The CDR3 DNA follows: TGTGCCAGCAGCAAAGACAGGTTCTCTGGAAACACCATATATTTT.